This T cell receptor beta chain comes out of a study of T cells in Graves' hyperthyroidism and ophthalmopathy. This clonotype has at least ten counts. Its antigen is unknown. Trimming cost V 3 bases and J 6 bases; bases outside gene matches: 8. The CDR3 spans 15 residues. CDR1 is MNHEY and CDR2 is SMNVEV in the germline V gene (reference sequence). Amplified regions were TCR beta CDR3 sequences from RNA transcripts. HTBI primers drove first-round RT-PCR of the TCR CDR3. Using its own MiXCR run on the multiplex PCR reads, TCRdb lists one record per CDR3 protein. The sample records around 250,000 distinct CDR3 sequences, approximately 14% being singletons. Findings and caveats of the study: Most thyroid clonotypes that were expanded above 0.001 also turned up in blood.

The TCR comes from a woman in her thirties or forties with Graves' hyperthyroidism that later progressed to Graves' ophthalmopathy. This chain uses TRBV27 with TRBJ1-5, with 7 nucleotides matching TRBD1. Sequencing was performed on blood. CDR3 DNA: TGTGCCAGCAGTTTCTCGGGGAGGGGGCTTCAGCCCCAGCATTTT. Translating it yields CASSFSGRGLQPQHF.